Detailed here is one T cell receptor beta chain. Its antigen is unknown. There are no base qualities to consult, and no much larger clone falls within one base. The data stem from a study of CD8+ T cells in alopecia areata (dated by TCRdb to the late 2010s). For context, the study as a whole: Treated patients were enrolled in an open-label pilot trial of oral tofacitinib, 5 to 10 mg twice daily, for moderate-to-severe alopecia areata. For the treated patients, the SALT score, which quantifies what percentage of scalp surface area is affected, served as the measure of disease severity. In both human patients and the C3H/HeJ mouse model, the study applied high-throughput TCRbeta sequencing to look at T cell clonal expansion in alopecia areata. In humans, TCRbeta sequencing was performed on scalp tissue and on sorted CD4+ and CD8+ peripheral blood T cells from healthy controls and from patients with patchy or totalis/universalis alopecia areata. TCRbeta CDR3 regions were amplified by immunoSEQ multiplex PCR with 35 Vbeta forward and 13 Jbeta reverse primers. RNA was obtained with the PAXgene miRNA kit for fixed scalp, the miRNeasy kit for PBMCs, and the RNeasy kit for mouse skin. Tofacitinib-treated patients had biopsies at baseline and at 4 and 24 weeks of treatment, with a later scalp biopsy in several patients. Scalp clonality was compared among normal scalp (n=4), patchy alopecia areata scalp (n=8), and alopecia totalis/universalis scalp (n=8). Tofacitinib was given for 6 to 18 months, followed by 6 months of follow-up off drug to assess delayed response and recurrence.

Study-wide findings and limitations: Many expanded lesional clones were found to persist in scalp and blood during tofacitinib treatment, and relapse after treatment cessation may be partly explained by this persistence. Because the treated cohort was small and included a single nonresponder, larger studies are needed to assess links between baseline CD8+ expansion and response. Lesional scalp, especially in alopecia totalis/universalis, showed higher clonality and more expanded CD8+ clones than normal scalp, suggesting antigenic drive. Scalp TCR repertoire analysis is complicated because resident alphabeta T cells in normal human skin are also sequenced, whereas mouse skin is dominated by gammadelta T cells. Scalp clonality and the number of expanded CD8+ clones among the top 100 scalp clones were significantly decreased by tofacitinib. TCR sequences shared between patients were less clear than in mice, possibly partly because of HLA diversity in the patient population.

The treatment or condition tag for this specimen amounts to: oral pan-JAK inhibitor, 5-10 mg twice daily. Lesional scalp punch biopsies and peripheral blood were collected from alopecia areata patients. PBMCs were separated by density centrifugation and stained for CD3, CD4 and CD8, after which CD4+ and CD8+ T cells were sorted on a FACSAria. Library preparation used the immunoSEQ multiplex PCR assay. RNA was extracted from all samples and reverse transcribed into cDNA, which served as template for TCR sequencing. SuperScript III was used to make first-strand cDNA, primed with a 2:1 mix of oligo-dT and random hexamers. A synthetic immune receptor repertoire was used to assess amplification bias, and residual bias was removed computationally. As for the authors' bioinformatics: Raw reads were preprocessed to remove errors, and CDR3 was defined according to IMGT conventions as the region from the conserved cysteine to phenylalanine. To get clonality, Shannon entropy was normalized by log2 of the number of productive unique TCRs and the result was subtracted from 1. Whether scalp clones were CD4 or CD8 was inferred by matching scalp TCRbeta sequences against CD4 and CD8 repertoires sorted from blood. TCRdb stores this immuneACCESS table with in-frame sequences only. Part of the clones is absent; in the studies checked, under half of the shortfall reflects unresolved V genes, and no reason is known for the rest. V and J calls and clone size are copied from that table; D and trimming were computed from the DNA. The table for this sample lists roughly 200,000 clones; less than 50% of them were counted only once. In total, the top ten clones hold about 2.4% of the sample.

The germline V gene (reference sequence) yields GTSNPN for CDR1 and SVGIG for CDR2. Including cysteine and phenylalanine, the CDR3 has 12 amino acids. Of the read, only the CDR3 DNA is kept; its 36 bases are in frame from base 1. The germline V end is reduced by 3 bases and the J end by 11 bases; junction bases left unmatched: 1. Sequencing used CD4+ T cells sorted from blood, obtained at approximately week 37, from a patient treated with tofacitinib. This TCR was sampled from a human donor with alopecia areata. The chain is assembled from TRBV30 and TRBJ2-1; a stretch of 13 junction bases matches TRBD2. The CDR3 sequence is CAWRGLAGQQFF. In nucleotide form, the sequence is TGTGCCTGGAGGGGACTAGCGGGACAGCAGTTCTTC. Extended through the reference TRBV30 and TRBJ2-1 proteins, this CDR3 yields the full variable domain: SQTIHQWPATLVQPVGSPLSLECTVEGTSNPNLYWYRQAAGRGLQLLFYSVGIGQISSEVPQNLSASRPQDRQFILSSKKLLLSDSGFYLCAWRGLAGQQFFGPGTRLTVL.